The clone carrying this T cell receptor beta chain has a single count. Its antigen is undetermined. The assay was immunoSEQ multiplex PCR, and TCRdb's table has in-frame clones only and misses some. The sample holds more than 550,000 clones, under 95% seen once. This record belongs to a study of shared clonotypes between healthy human individuals. On the study more broadly: Every donor yielded three CD4 naive, three CD4 memory, two CD8 naive and one CD8 memory plate.

Study findings and constraints: Incomplete sequencing of sorted subsets was indicated by rarefaction despite large depth. Sampling was confined to blood; repertoires within tissues likely differ.

This CDR3 has 14 amino acids. The V gene's germline CDR1 is SEHNR and CDR2 FQNEAQ (reference sequence). V was trimmed by 3 bases and J by 6 bases, leaving 11 bases between them. Naive CD8 cells comprised CD45RO-negative, CCR7-positively selected cells, excluding terminally differentiated effector memory CD45RA+ cells. Healthy HIV-negative adults with no recent acute infections or vaccinations were recruited as donors. The sequenced sample consisted of naive CD8+ T cells sorted from blood. This TCR came from a man in his thirties or forties in good health. The chain employs TRBV7-9 and TRBJ2-2, with D unresolved. The CDR3 DNA is TGTGCCAGCAGCTTGATTCCTGGGGCCGGGGAGCTGTTTTTT. This gives the protein CASSLIPGAGELFF.